This is a list of T cell receptor beta chains from one sample in a study of blood T cell repertoires in COVID-19. Method: immunoSEQ multiplex PCR; TCRdb's copy keeps in-frame clones and lacks some. The sample records roughly 300,000 clones, roughly 80% being singletons. The sequencing input was peripheral blood. Receptors were obtained from a woman aged 50 to 60 who had recovered from COVID-19. Each CDR3 is given with its conserved first and last residue.

CASSPEGYEQYF TRBJ2-7 TRBV5-4
CASKWGVINEKLFF TRBJ1-4 TRBV2
CASSPGTSGELFF TRBJ2-2 TRBV5-1
CSVEGGDNPDTQYF TRBJ2-3 TRBV29-1
CASSAGKRGSNEQFF TRBJ2-1 TRBV11-2
CASSSQGAGGYTF TRBJ1-2 TRBV12-3/TRBV12-4
CASRSLAGGWTQYF TRBJ2-5 TRBV11-2
CASSLRQGYTIYF TRBJ1-3 TRBV27
CASSSGQGVETGELFF TRBJ2-2 TRBV7-2
CASTPTGAGGNTGELFF TRBJ2-2 TRBV5-5
CAWATGRETQYF TRBJ2-5 TRBV30
CSRDRVETQYF TRBJ2-5 TRBV20-1
CASSSGTGVEKLFF TRBJ1-4 TRBV28
CASSSGEVNTEAFF TRBJ1-1 TRBV5-1
CAISESDSRRLDTQYF TRBJ2-3 TRBV10-3
CASSGEGLSYEQYF TRBJ2-7 TRBV2
CASSQDPFGTSGNYEQYF TRBJ2-7 TRBV4-2
CASSSGGALDHEQYF TRBJ2-7 TRBV27
CASSPAGTPGDSPLHF TRBJ1-6 TRBV6-4
CASSSGGTSGGNPYF TRBJ2-3 TRBV11-3
CASSYSGQGPNQPQHF TRBJ1-5 TRBV6-2/TRBV6-3
CASSKLVFSTFYNEQFF TRBJ2-1 TRBV21-1
CASSSGPGTVNEKLFF TRBJ1-4 TRBV7-2
CASSATGGEQYF TRBJ2-7 TRBV3-1/TRBV3-2
CASSPGAGTGASYEQYF TRBJ2-7 TRBV28
CASSPGLAGGETQYF TRBJ2-5 TRBV7-3
CASRLPGTSSRETQYF TRBJ2-5 TRBV5-1
CASSPPGLAGYEQYF TRBJ2-7 TRBV11-2
CASSLQGLNTEAFF TRBJ1-1 TRBV27
CASSQGAATGANEKLFF TRBJ1-4 TRBV28
CASRNAGGAGSNTEAFF TRBJ1-1 TRBV28
CASTPPGSYNEQFF TRBJ2-1 TRBV19
CATSGGDLNTGELFF TRBJ2-2 TRBV24-1
CATGRGSDTQYF TRBJ2-3 TRBV24-1
CSASDSGQGTYEQYF TRBJ2-7 TRBV20-1
CASSVDSGSNQPQHF TRBJ1-5 TRBV9
CANLSGGARRSYEQYF TRBJ2-7 TRBV10-1
CASSYNKGRLQETQYF TRBJ2-5 TRBV6-2/TRBV6-3
CASSRELQGTNTEAFF TRBJ1-1 TRBV4-1
CASSYSRRSNEKLFF TRBJ1-4 TRBV6-5
CASSNRGGNQPQHF TRBJ1-5 TRBV19
CASSSRTGADEQYF TRBJ2-7 TRBV27
CASSLSDRGQYYGYTF TRBJ1-2 TRBV4-1
CASSGDRNTEAFF TRBJ1-1 TRBV18